The 27 T cell receptor beta chains reported below all come from one sample, sequenced in a study of blood T cell repertoires in COVID-19 (dated by TCRdb to 2019 to 2021). Library construction relied on the immunoSEQ multiplex PCR assay. In its TCRdb copy, this immuneACCESS table keeps in-frame sequences only and misses some clones. Where compared with another copy, unresolved V genes explain less than half of these, and the others have no known cause. The sample data list about 140,000 clones, and over 75% of these were observed just once. The top ten clones comprise 2.5% to 3% of the sample. The source material was PBMCs or T cells enriched from blood (not recorded which). The receptors were gathered from a woman between 45 and 65 years old who had recovered from COVID-19.

This chain connects TRBV10-3 to TRBJ1-1; 8 positions match TRBD1. The length of the CDR3 is 13 residues. The V gene end was trimmed by 6 bases and the J gene end by 4 bases; junction bases not matched to a gene: 4. The germline V gene encodes CDR1 ENHRY and CDR2 SYGVKD. CDR3 protein: CAISRQGTTEAFF. The CDR3 nucleotides read TGTGCCATCAGCCGACAGGGGACCACTGAAGCTTTCTTT.

This clone was detected only a few times. The rearrangement joins TRBV5-1 to TRBJ2-5; TRBD1 agrees at 8 bases. Trimming took 2 bases from V and 2 from J; bases not matched to a gene: 2. The CDR3 runs to 14 residues. Germline CDR1 is SGHRS and CDR2 is YFSETQ. CDR3 sequence: CASSFRQGQETQYF. The CDR3 bases are TGCGCCAGCAGCTTCCGACAGGGGCAAGAGACCCAGTACTTC. Full variable domain (rest looked up from reference TRBV5-1 and TRBJ2-5): KAGVTQTPRYLIKTRGQQVTLSCSPISGHRSVSWYQQTPGQGLQFLFEYFSETQRNKGNFPGRFSGRQFSNSRSEMNVSTLELGDSALYLCASSFRQGQETQYFGPGTRLLVL.

This clone was counted a few times. The DNA of the CDR3 is TGTGCCAGCAGTCAAGCCGGGACAGGGAATCGGGGGCAGTTCTTC. It codes for CASSQAGTGNRGQFF. This chain uses TRBV6-2 or TRBV6-3 with TRBJ2-1; 9 nucleotides match TRBD1. The ends lost 5 bases at V and 12 bases at J; junction bases unmatched: 14. The CDR3 loop spans 15 amino acids. In germline, CDR1 is MNHEY, CDR2 SVGEGT.

CDR3 protein: CASSEFDRNTEAFF. The CDR3 nucleotides read TGTGCCAGCAGTGAATTCGACAGGAACACTGAAGCTTTCTTT. The rearrangement joins TRBV2 to TRBJ1-1; TRBD1 is a possible D gene (5 bases). CDR1 and CDR2 from the germline V gene are SNHLY and FYNNEI. Trimming left V 2 bases short and J 1 base short, with 8 bases between. The CDR3 sequence is 14 residues long.

The V and J genes are TRBV2 and TRBJ1-6; the D gene is possibly TRBD1 (5 bases). CDR1 is SNHLY and CDR2 is FYNNEI in the germline V gene. The CDR3 covers 14 residues. The ends were cut back, 3 bases at V and 8 bases at J, with 11 bases in the middle. As DNA, the CDR3 is TGTGCCAGCAGTGAGGGGCAACTCCATTCACCCCTCCACTTT. Encoded protein: CASSEGQLHSPLHF.

This clone has only one observation. V and J are TRBV18 and TRBJ1-2; D not certain. Germline V gene data show CDR1 as KGHSH and CDR2 as LQKENI. This CDR3 has 14 residues. V lost 2 bases and J 4 bases, leaving 11 bases between the germline ends. CDR3 sequence: CASSPWRSSYGYTF. The CDR3 region has the DNA TGTGCCAGCTCACCATGGAGGAGCAGCTATGGCTACACCTTC.

The genes are TRBV6-5 and TRBJ1-1; D may be TRBD1 (6 bases). V was clipped by 5 bases and J by 4 bases, with 17 bases between them. The CDR3 covers 15 residues. CDR1 is MNHEY, CDR2 SVGAGI, per germline. In DNA form, the CDR3 reads TGTGCCAGCAGTACCCCTGGGGGGGCCGGCACTGAAGCTTTCTTT. It is translated as CASSTPGGAGTEAFF.

The chain links TRBV6-1 to TRBJ2-2; no clear D. V shed 2 bases and J shed 8 bases, with 6 bases lying between them. CDR3 length equals 12 residues. Per the germline V gene, CDR1 is MNHNS and CDR2 is SASEGT. The CDR3 nucleotides read TGTGCCAGCAGTGAACTCCTTGGGGAGCTGTTTTTT. Translating it yields CASSELLGELFF.

The J gene is TRBJ2-3, the V gene TRBV29-1, with 8 bases lining up with TRBD1. This CDR3 comprises 15 residues. V lost 3 bases and J lost 4; bases outside the gene matches: 9. Germline V gene lookup returns CDR1 SQVTM and CDR2 ANQGSEA. This CDR3 reads CSVDGQGGGSDTQYF. CDR3 bases: TGCAGCGTTGATGGACAGGGAGGAGGTTCAGATACGCAGTATTTT.

V and J are TRBV30 and TRBJ1-4, with D tentatively TRBD1 (5 bases). The V end lost 3 bases, the J end lost 8 bases, and 16 bases lay between the germline ends. The CDR3 is made up of 14 amino acids. Per the germline V gene, CDR1 is GTSNPN and CDR2 is SVGIG (reference sequence). As DNA, the CDR3 is TGTGCCTGGAGCCCTTCTCAGGGTCGGGAAAAACTGTTTTTT. Translated: CAWSPSQGREKLFF.

V gene TRBV3-1 (or the pseudogene TRBV3-2) combines with J gene TRBJ2-5, with D possibly matching TRBD1 (5 bases). Trimming removed 2 bases from V and 5 bases from J, with 12 bases in between. This CDR3 is 14 amino acids long. Germline V gene data show CDR1 as LGHDT and CDR2 as YNNKEL (reference sequence). This CDR3 is CASSQRDAGETQYF. The CDR3 region has the DNA TGTGCCAGCAGCCAAAGGGATGCAGGGGAGACCCAGTACTTC.

V is TRBV19 and J is TRBJ1-1, with no clear D. The CDR3 length is 14 residues. Germline V gives CDR1 LNHDA, CDR2 SQIVND (reference sequence). Trimming removed 7 bases from V and 0 bases from J, with 12 bases in between. CDR3 nucleotide sequence: TGTGCCAGTACCTATAGTAGAGTGAACACTGAAGCTTTCTTT. This translates into CASTYSRVNTEAFF.

The chain employs TRBV10-3 and TRBJ2-1; D is possibly TRBD1 (5 bases). V lost 10 bases and J 9 bases, leaving 25 bases between the germline ends. CDR1 and CDR2 from the germline V gene are ENHRY and SYGVKD. The CDR3 is made up of 15 amino acids. For the CDR3, the DNA is TGTGCCACCAACCATGACAGAGGAATATCGGTTGAGCAGTTCTTC. Amino acid sequence: CATNHDRGISVEQFF.

The chain joins TRBV2 to TRBJ2-5, with 9 bases matching TRBD1. Trimming cost V 9 bases and J 4 bases; bases outside gene matches: 6. Germline assignment: CDR1 SNHLY and CDR2 FYNNEI. The CDR3 is 13 amino acids. The CDR3 DNA is TGTGCCAGACGGACAGGGGTAGGAGAGACCCAGTACTTC. Residues: CARRTGVGETQYF.

This clone has a handful of counts. The chain couples TRBV6-5 to TRBJ1-4; TRBD1 might be the D (5 bases). The CDR3 sequence is 14 residues long. The V and J ends lost 7 bases and 1 base respectively, with 10 bases between them. Germline CDR1 MNHEY, CDR2 SVGAGI. The CDR3 here is CASTLTVTNEKLFF. DNA for the CDR3: TGTGCCAGCACCCTGACAGTAACTAATGAAAAACTGTTTTTT.

The rearrangement joins TRBV2 to TRBJ1-2; the match to TRBD1 covers 12 bases. The CDR3 has 15 amino acids. J lost 4 bases, V lost 4 bases, and 4 bases had no gene match. Germline V gene sequence: CDR1 SNHLY, CDR2 FYNNEI. The CDR3 protein is CASSAGTGGIYGYTF. The CDR3 coding sequence is TGTGCCAGCAGTGCTGGGACAGGGGGCATCTATGGCTACACCTTC.

The chain combines TRBV30 with TRBJ1-1; D is unclear. V was cut by 2 bases and J by 1 base, with 14 bases left in between. The germline gives CDR1 GTSNPN, CDR2 SVGIG (reference sequence). This CDR3 region has 15 residues. CDR3 in DNA: TGTGCCTGGAGTCCGTCTCTTGTCGGGAACACTGAAGCTTTCTTT. It encodes CAWSPSLVGNTEAFF.

This clone was seen only a few times. The rearrangement joins TRBV3-1 (or the pseudogene TRBV3-2) to TRBJ2-7; tentatively, D is TRBD1 (5 bases). Germline CDR1 and CDR2: LGHDT and YNNKEL (reference sequence). V was shortened by 1 base and J by 4 bases, with 11 bases between the two germline ends. The CDR3 spans 14 residues. The CDR3 DNA follows: TGTGCCAGCAGCCAAGGGGAAGGGGCTTACGAGCAGTACTTC. Translating gives CASSQGEGAYEQYF.

Here the CDR3 reads CASSEAVGTWNSPLHF. Written as DNA, the CDR3 is TGTGCCAGCAGTGAAGCGGTGGGGACTTGGAATTCACCCCTCCACTTT. The gene calls are TRBV2 and TRBJ1-6; D is perhaps TRBD1 (5 bases). The CDR3 contains 16 residues. V was shortened by 0 bases and J by 7 bases, with 13 bases between the two germline ends. Germline V gives CDR1 SNHLY, CDR2 FYNNEI.

This clone turned up a few times. The V gene is TRBV10-3, the J gene TRBJ2-5; maybe TRBD1 (5 bases). CDR3 length: 13 amino acids. The ends were cut back, 4 bases at V and 2 bases at J, with 8 bases in the middle. The germline V gene has CDR1 ENHRY and CDR2 SYGVKD. CDR3 in DNA: TGTGCCATCAGTGGCGGACAACAAGAGACCCAGTACTTC. It translates to CAISGGQQETQYF.

CDR3 DNA sequence: TGTGCCAGCAGCATACAGGGCGCTAACTATGGCTACACCTTC. It encodes CASSIQGANYGYTF. The chain employs TRBV5-4 and TRBJ1-2, with D possibly being TRBD1 (6 bases). Germline V gives CDR1 SGHNT, CDR2 YYREEE (reference sequence). Between the trimmed V and J ends, which lost 4 bases and 0 bases, there was a span of 10 bases. This CDR3 contains 14 residues.

This clone was counted at least ten times. The V call is TRBV4-2, the J call TRBJ2-7, with a tentative D call TRBD1 (6 bases). This CDR3 is 16 amino acids long. Germline CDR1 LGHNA, CDR2 YNFKEQ. V was pared by 0 bases and J by 5 bases, with 17 bases between. CDR3 loop: CASSQDRDMTADEQYF. The CDR3 nucleotides are TGTGCCAGCAGCCAAGATAGGGACATGACGGCGGACGAGCAGTACTTC.

The chain links TRBV5-1 to TRBJ2-3; a possible D gene is TRBD1 (7 bases). Per germline, CDR1 SGHRS and CDR2 YFSETQ. The CDR3 is 15 residues long. V was clipped by 4 bases and J by 1 base, with 13 bases between them. CDR3 DNA sequence: TGCGCCAGCAGCCCGGCGGGGACAGGCACAGATACGCAGTATTTT. Translation: CASSPAGTGTDTQYF.

The chain recombines TRBV30 with TRBJ1-5; 9 positions match TRBD1. Germline V gene data show CDR1 as GTSNPN and CDR2 as SVGIG (reference sequence). Trimming removed 8 bases from V and 2 bases from J; junction bases left unmatched: 10. This CDR3 contains 15 residues. The CDR3 region is CATGGAGGGNQPQHF. CDR3 nucleotide sequence: TGTGCCACAGGGGGCGCGGGAGGAGGCAATCAGCCCCAGCATTTT. Combining the CDR3 with reference TRBV30 and TRBJ1-5 gives the whole variable domain SQTIHQWPATLVQPVGSPLSLECTVEGTSNPNLYWYRQAAGRGLQLLFYSVGIGQISSEVPQNLSASRPQDRQFILSSKKLLLSDSGFYLCATGGAGGGNQPQHFGDGTRLSIL.

The chain employs TRBV2 and TRBJ1-1; TRBD1 aligns across 8 bases. Germline loops: CDR1 SNHLY, CDR2 FYNNEI. V lost 7 bases and J lost 3; bases outside the gene matches: 7. The CDR3 spans 14 residues. The CDR3 spells CASMSARGHTEAFF. The CDR3 bases are TGTGCCAGCATGTCGGCCAGGGGGCACACTGAAGCTTTCTTT.

The J gene is TRBJ1-6, the V gene TRBV18; D call uncertain. The CDR3 totals 16 residues. Trimming took off 3 bases at V and 0 bases at J, with 9 bases between the two ends. In germline, CDR1 is KGHSH, CDR2 LQKENI. CDR3: CASSPLGSSYNSPLHF. CDR3 coding DNA: TGTGCCAGCTCACCCCTAGGGAGCTCCTATAATTCACCCCTCCACTTT.

V and J are TRBV6-5 and TRBJ1-1; 10 nucleotides align to TRBD1. Germline V gene data show CDR1 as MNHEY and CDR2 as SVGAGI. J was trimmed by 5 bases and V by 7 bases; bases with no gene match: 7. CDR3 length: 14 amino acids. The CDR3 reads CASTRDRGGTEAFF. The CDR3 DNA sequence: TGTGCCAGCACCCGGGACAGGGGAGGGACTGAAGCTTTCTTT.